The table lists the clone carrying this T cell receptor (beta chain) with a few counts. The time point denotes: patch test 1, 2 weeks after DPC sensitization. Treatment in this sample: therapeutic diphenylcyclopropenone sensitization with weekly scalp DPC. Prior to each patch test being applied, blood was drawn. Via MiXCR, TCRdb re-called the RACE reads, giving one row per CDR3 protein. The repertoire has approximately 71,000 distinct CDR3 sequences, approximately 9.8% of them found once; the top ten carry approximately 3%. These data originate in a study of human T cells and chemical hapten exposure. Study-wide background: Patients, predominantly female, presented with alopecia areata, totalis or universalis.

Germline CDR1 is MNHEY and CDR2 is SVGEGT. The V end was cut by 1 base, the J end by 3 bases, with 10 bases between. This CDR3 region has 14 residues. The input for sequencing was whole blood, taken in connection with sensitization to the hapten diphenylcyclopropenone (DPC). The gene calls are TRBV6-2 or TRBV6-3 and TRBJ2-7; TRBD2 is a possible D gene (5 bases). The TCR originated in a woman between 35 and 50 years old with alopecia areata. Some clones in this sample may be carry-over from other donors' samples. The CDR3 here is CASSYFGVLYEQYF. CDR3 DNA sequence: TGTGCCAGCAGTTACTTCGGGGTTCTCTACGAGCAGTACTTC.